This paragraph reports one T cell receptor beta chain. Its antigen remains unidentified. This entry comes from a study of CD8 T cells in Susac syndrome. About 0.45 to 1 ug RNA was reverse transcribed with random hexamers. By means of immunoSEQ multiplex PCR, TCR beta CDR3 spanning 54 Vbeta and 13 Jbeta underwent amplification. TCRdb re-analysed the immunoSEQ multiplex PCR reads in MiXCR, keeping a single row per CDR3 protein. The table records a few hundred thousand distinct CDR3 sequences, 95% of them present only once. Study-wide results and caveats: That the number of individuals in its TCR sequencing and HLA analysis was relatively small was acknowledged by the study.

The authors sequenced TCR beta from blood CD8+ and CD4+ T cells. Relapsing-remitting disease, either stable or active, was present in the multiple sclerosis controls, who were treatment-naive patients. Sequenced input: CD4+ T cells from PBMCs. This clonotype was sampled from a human donor with multiple sclerosis.

The CDR3, as DNA: TGTGCCAGCACTCGACCGGGACAGGGGACCTCACCCCTCCACTTT. It encodes CASTRPGQGTSPLHF. This chain uses TRBV6-2 or TRBV6-3 with TRBJ1-6; TRBD1 matches 10 bases. CDR1 is MNHEY, CDR2 SVGEGT, per germline. The ends lost 7 bases at V and 10 bases at J; junction bases unmatched: 10. This CDR3 is built from 15 residues.